The 5 T cell receptor beta chains in this list originate from one sample, sequenced in a study of blood T cell repertoires in COVID-19. The protocol was immunoSEQ multiplex PCR, while the TCRdb copy is restricted to in-frame clones and leaves out a portion. Of fewer than 120,000 clones listed, about four fifths were seen once; the top ten hold more than 15%. Source material: peripheral blood. The receptors derive from a woman aged 55-69 years with acute or convalescent COVID-19.

The chain carries TRBV5-1 and TRBJ1-2, with 7 bases identical to TRBD1. The CDR3 extends over 13 amino acids. Germline trimming cut 0 bases from V and 7 bases from J; bases unmatched to any gene: 3. CDR1 is SGHRS and CDR2 is YFSETQ in the germline V gene. The CDR3 is CASSLEQGFGYTF. The CDR3, as DNA: TGCGCCAGCAGCTTGGAACAGGGGTTTGGCTACACCTTC.

The chain couples TRBV7-2 to TRBJ1-3; a weak D match, TRBD1 (6 bases). The CDR3 is made up of 15 amino acids. Trimming removed 5 bases from V and 0 bases from J, with 11 bases in between. From germline, CDR1 is SGHTA and CDR2 FQGNSA. The CDR3 protein is CASSAGQRSGNTIYF. DNA of the CDR3: TGTGCCAGCAGCGCAGGACAGCGCTCTGGAAACACCATATATTTT.

This clone has just a few counts. V usage is TRBV4-1 and J usage is TRBJ1-1; D may be TRBD1 (6 bases). This CDR3 spans 14 amino acids. Germline V lookup: CDR1 MGHRA, CDR2 YSYEKL. The V and J ends lost 5 bases and 3 bases respectively, with 13 bases between them. The CDR3 region is CASSTDRIYTEAFF. CDR3 nucleotides: TGCGCCAGCAGCACCGACAGGATCTACACTGAAGCTTTCTTT.

This sequence joins TRBV30 and TRBJ2-7, with D tentatively TRBD1 (6 bases). There are 14 residues in the CDR3. V was pared by 4 bases and J by 9 bases, with 22 bases between. CDR1 is GTSNPN and CDR2 is SVGIG in the germline V gene (reference sequence). This CDR3 reads CAWNLRDISRGQYF. CDR3 bases: TGTGCCTGGAATCTCCGGGACATTTCGAGGGGGCAGTACTTC. Drawing the rest from reference TRBV30 and TRBJ2-7, the complete variable domain is SQTIHQWPATLVQPVGSPLSLECTVEGTSNPNLYWYRQAAGRGLQLLFYSVGIGQISSEVPQNLSASRPQDRQFILSSKKLLLSDSGFYLCAWNLRDISRGQYFGPGTRLTVT.

The gene calls are TRBV7-2 and TRBJ1-6, with unresolved D. V lost 5 bases and J lost 7, with 15 bases in between. The CDR3 is made up of 15 amino acids. Germline values: CDR1 SGHTA, CDR2 FQGNSA. The chain's CDR3 is CASSLGRVKNSPLHF. CDR3 in DNA: TGTGCCAGCAGCCTCGGGCGGGTAAAGAATTCACCCCTCCACTTT.